Reported below is one TCR beta chain. Its target is unknown. Germline V gene sequence: CDR1 KGHSH, CDR2 LQKENI. V dropped 3 bases and J dropped 3 bases, with 11 bases sitting between them. This CDR3 region has 14 residues. Sequencing used immunoSEQ multiplex PCR; TCRdb keeps in-frame clones, though not all of them. The sample holds approximately 130,000 clones, 70% to 90% seen once. This sample was taken from a study of T cell responses to AZD1222 COVID-19 vaccine. Whole-study findings and limits: Clonal diversity was possibly underestimated; the donors were predominantly white British and more often female.

Sample: peripheral blood, taken on day 0 of AZD1222 vaccination. The chain has TRBV18 and TRBJ1-2; no firm D call. The sequence derives from an adult in good health. In DNA form, the CDR3 reads TGTGCCAGCTCACCGTCTAGGAATGACTATGGCTACACCTTC. Protein product: CASSPSRNDYGYTF.